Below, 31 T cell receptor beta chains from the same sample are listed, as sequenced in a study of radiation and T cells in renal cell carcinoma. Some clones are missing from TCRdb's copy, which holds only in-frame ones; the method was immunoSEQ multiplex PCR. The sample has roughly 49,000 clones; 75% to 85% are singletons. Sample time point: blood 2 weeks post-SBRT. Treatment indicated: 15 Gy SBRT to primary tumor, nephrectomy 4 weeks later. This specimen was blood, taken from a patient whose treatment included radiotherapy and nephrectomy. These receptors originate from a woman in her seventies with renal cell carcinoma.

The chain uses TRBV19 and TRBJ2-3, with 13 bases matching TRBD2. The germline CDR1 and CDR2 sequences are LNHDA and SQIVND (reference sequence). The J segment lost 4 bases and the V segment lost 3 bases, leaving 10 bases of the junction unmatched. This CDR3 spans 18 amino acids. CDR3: CASSISGLAGASADTQYF. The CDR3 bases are TGTGCCAGTAGTATTTCCGGACTAGCGGGAGCTAGTGCAGATACGCAGTATTTT. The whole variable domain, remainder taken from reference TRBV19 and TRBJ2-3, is DGGITQSPKYLFRKEGQNVTLSCEQNLNHDAMYWYRQDPGQGLRLIYYSQIVNDFQKGDIAEGYSVSREKKESFPLTVTSAQKNPTAFYLCASSISGLAGASADTQYFGPGTRLTVL.

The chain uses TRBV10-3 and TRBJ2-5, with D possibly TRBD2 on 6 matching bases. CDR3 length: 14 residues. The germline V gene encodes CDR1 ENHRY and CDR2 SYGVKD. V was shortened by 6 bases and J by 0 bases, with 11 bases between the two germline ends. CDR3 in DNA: TGTGCCATCAGGGGTAGCGGTGACCAAGAGACCCAGTACTTC. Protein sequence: CAIRGSGDQETQYF.

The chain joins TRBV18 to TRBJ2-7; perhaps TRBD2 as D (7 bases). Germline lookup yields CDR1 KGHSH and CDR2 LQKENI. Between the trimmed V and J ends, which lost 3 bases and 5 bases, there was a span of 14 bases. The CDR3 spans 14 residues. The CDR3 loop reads CASSPRGGANEQYF. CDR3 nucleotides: TGTGCCAGCTCACCCCGAGGGGGGGCGAACGAGCAGTACTTC.

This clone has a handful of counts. CDR3 amino acids: CASSTGRSGANVLTF. For the CDR3, the DNA is TGTGCCAGTAGCACTGGCCGCTCTGGGGCCAACGTCCTGACTTTC. The chain employs TRBV19 and TRBJ2-6, with D uncertain. The CDR3 totals 15 residues. Trimming removed 6 bases from V and 0 bases from J, with 9 bases in between. Germline assignment: CDR1 LNHDA and CDR2 SQIVND (reference sequence).

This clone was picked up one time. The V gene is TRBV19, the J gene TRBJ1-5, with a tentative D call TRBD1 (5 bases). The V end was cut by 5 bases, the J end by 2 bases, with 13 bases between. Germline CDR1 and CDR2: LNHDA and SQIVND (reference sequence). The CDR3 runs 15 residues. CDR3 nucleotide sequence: TGTGCCAGTAGTGATGCGGGGGGAGGCAATCAGCCCCAGCATTTT. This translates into CASSDAGGGNQPQHF.

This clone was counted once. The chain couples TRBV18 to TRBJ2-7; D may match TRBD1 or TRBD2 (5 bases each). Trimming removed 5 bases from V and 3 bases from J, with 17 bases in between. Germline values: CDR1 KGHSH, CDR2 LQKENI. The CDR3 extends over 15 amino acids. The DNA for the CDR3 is TGTGCCAGCTCATCAGGTCCGGGGACCTACTACGAGCAGTACTTC. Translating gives CASSSGPGTYYEQYF.

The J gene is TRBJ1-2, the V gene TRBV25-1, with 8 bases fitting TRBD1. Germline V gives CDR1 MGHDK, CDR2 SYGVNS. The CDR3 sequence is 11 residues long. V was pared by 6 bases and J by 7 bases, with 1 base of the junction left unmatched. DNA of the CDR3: TGTGCCAGCAGGACAGGGGTTGGCTACACCTTC. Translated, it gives CASRTGVGYTF.

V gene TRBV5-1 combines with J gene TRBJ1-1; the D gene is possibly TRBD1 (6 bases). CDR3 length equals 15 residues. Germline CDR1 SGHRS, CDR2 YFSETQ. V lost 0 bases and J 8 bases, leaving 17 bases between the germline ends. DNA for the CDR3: TGCGCCAGCAGCTTGGTGCCCGGGGGCGCCCGGGAAGCTTTCTTT. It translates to CASSLVPGGAREAFF.

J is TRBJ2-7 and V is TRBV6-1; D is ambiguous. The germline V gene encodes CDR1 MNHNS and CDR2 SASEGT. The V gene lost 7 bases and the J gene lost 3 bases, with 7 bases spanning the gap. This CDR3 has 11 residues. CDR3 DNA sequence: TGTGCCAGCACCTGGAACTACGAGCAGTACTTC. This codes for CASTWNYEQYF.

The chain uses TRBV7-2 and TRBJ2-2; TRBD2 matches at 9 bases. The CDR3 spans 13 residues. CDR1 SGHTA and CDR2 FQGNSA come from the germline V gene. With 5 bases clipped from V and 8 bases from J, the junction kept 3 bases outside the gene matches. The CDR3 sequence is CASSAGLAGELFF. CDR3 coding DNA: TGTGCCAGCAGCGCCGGACTAGCGGGGGAGCTGTTTTTT.

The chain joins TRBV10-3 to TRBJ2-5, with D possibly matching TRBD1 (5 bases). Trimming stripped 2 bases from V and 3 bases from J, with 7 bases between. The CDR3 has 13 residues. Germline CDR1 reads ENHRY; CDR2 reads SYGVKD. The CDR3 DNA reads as TGTGCCATCAGTGAGGGCAGGGAAGAGACCCAGTACTTC. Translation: CAISEGREETQYF.

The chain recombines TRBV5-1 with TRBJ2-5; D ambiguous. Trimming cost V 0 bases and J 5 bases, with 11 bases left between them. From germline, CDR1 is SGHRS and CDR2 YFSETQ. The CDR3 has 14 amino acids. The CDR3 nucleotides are TGCGCCAGCAGCTTGGGGCACGGAGTGGAGACCCAGTACTTC. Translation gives CASSLGHGVETQYF.

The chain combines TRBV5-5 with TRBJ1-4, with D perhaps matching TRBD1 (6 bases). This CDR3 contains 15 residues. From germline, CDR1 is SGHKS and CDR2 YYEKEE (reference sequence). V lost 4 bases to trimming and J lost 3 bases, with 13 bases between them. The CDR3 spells CASSPTGTPNEKLFF. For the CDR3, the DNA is TGTGCCAGCAGCCCAACCGGGACACCTAATGAAAAACTGTTTTTT.

CDR3 residues: CASSDPGGPYNEQFF. CDR3 DNA sequence: TGTGCCAGCAGTGACCCGGGGGGGCCCTACAATGAGCAGTTCTTC. V and J are TRBV2 and TRBJ2-1; 8 bases match TRBD2. V shed 3 bases, J shed 2 bases, and the junction held 3 bases outside the gene matches. The CDR3 length is 15 residues. CDR1 and CDR2 from the germline V gene are SNHLY and FYNNEI.

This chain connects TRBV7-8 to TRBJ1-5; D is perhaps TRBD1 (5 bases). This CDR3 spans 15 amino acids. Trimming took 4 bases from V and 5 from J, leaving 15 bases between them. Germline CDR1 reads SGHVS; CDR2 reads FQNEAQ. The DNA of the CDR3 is TGTGCCAGCAGCTCGCCGGGGCCTGGTTATCAGCCCCAGCATTTT. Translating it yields CASSSPGPGYQPQHF.

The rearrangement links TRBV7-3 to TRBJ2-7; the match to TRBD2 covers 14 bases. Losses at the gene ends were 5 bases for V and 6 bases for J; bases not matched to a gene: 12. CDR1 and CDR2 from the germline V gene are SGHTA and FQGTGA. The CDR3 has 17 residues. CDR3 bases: TGTGCCAGCAGCAACCTAGGGACTAGCGGGGGATCGGGCGAGCAGTACTTC. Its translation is CASSNLGTSGGSGEQYF.

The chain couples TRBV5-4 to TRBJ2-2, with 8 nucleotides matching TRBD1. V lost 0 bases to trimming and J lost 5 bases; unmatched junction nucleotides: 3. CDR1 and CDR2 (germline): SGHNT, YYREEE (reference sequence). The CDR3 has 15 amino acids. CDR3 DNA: TGTGCCAGCAGCTTGGGGACAGGGAGGACCGGGGAGCTGTTTTTT. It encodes CASSLGTGRTGELFF.

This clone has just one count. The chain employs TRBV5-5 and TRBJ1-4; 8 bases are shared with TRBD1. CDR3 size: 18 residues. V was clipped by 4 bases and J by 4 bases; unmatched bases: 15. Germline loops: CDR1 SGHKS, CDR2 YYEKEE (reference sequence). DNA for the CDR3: TGTGCCAGCAGCAGGACTTTTTTAGGACAGGGCCTTAATGAAAAACTGTTTTTT. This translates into CASSRTFLGQGLNEKLFF.

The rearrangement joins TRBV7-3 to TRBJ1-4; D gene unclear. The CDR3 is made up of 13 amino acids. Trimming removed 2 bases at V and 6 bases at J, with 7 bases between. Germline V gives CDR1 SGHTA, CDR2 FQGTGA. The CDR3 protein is CASSLFPDEKLFF. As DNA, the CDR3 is TGTGCCAGCAGCTTATTTCCGGATGAAAAACTGTTTTTT.

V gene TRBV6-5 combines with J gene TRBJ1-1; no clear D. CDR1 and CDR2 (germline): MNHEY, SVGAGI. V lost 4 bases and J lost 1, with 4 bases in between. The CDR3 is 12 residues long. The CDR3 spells CASSSPNTEAFF. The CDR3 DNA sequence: TGTGCCAGCAGTTCACCGAACACTGAAGCTTTCTTT.

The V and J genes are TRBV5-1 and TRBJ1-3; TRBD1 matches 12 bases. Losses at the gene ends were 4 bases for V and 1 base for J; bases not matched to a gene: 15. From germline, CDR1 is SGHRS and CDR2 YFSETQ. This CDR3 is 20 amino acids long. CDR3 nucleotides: TGCGCCAGCAGCGAGTCCGGGACAGGGGGCTCCATGGATTCTGGAAACACCATATATTTT. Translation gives CASSESGTGGSMDSGNTIYF.

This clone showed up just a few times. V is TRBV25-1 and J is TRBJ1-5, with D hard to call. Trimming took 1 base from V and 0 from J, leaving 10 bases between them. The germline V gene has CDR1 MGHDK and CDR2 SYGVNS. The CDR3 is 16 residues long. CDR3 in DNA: TGTGCCAGCAGTGAATCTCGGGAAGATAGCAATCAGCCCCAGCATTTT. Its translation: CASSESREDSNQPQHF.

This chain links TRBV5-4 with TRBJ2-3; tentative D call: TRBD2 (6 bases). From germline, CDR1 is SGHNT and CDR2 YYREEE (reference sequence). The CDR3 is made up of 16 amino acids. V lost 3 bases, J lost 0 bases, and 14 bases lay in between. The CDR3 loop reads CASSWDWGSSTDTQYF. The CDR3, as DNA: TGTGCCAGCAGCTGGGACTGGGGGAGTAGCACAGATACGCAGTATTTT.

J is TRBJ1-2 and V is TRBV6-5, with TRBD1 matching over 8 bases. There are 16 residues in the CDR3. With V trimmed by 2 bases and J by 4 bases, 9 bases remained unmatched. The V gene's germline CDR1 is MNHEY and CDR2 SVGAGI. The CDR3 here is CASSYNRGRSLYGYTF. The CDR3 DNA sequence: TGTGCCAGCAGTTACAACAGGGGGAGGTCCCTCTATGGCTACACCTTC.

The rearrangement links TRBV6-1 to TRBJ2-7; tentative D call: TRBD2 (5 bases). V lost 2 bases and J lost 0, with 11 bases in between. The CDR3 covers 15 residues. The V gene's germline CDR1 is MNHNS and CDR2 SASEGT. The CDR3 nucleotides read TGTGCCAGCAGTGAATATGAGGGCTTCTCCTACGAGCAGTACTTC. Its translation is CASSEYEGFSYEQYF.

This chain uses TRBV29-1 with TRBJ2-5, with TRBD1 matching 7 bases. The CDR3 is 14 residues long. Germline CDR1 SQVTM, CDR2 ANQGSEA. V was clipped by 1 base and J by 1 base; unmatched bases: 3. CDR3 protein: CSVEGRTGQETQYF. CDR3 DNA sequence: TGCAGCGTTGAAGGTCGGACAGGCCAAGAGACCCAGTACTTC.

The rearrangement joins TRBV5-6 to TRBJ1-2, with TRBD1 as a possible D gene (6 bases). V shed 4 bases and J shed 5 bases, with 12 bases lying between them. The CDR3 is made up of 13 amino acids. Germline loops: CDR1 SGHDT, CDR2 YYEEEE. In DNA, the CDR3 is TGTGCCAGCAGCAACAGGGCAAGGTATGGCTACACCTTC. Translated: CASSNRARYGYTF.

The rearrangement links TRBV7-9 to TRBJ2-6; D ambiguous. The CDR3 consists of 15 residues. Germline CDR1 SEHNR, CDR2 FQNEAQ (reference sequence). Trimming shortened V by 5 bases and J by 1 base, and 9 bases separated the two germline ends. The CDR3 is CASSETLSGANVLTF. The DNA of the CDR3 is TGTGCCAGCAGCGAAACCCTATCTGGGGCCAACGTCCTGACTTTC.

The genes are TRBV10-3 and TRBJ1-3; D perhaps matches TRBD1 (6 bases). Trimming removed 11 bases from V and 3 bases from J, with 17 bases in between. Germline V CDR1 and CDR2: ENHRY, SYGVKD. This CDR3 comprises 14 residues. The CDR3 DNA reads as TGTGCCTCCGGGGACACATTGGGTGGAAACACCATATATTTT. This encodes CASGDTLGGNTIYF.

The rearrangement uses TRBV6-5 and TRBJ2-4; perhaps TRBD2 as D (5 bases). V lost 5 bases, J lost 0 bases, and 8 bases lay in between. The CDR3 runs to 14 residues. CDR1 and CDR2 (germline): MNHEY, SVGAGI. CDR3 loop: CASSSEGAKNIQYF. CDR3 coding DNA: TGTGCCAGCAGTAGCGAGGGAGCCAAAAACATTCAGTACTTC.

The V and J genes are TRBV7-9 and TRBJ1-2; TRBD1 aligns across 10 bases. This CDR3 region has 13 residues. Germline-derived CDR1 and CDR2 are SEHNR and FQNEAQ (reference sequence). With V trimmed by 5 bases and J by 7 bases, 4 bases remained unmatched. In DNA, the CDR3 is TGTGCCAGCAGCCTCGGACAGGGGGGTGGCTACACCTTC. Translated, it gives CASSLGQGGGYTF.